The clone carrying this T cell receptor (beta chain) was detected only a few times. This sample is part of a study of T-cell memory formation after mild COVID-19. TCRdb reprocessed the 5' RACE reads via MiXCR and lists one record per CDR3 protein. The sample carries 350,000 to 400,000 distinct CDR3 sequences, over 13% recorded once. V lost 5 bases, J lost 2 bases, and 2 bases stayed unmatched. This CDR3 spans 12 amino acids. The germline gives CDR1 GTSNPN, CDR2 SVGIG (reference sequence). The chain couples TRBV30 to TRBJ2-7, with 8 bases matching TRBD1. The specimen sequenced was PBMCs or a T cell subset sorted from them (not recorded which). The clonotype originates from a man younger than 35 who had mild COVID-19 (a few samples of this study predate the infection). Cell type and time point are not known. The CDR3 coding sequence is TGTGCCTGGCAGGGGGCGACCTACGAGCAGTACTTC. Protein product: CAWQGATYEQYF.